The present TCR beta chain was sequenced within a study of identical twins. This clonotype was picked up a small number of times. What it binds is not known. All donors comprised healthy Caucasians. Germline values: CDR1 ENHRY, CDR2 SYGVKD. The V end lost 3 bases, the J end lost 5 bases, and 16 bases lay between the germline ends. The CDR3 is made up of 15 amino acids. Template switching supplied a universal primer site; unique molecular identifiers were carried on the cDNA. One entry per CDR3 protein, called by TCRdb with MiXCR from the 5' RACE reads. This table holds a few hundred thousand distinct CDR3 sequences, roughly 9% found once. Study-level points and caveats: Zero-insertion analyses might be partly confounded by invariant T cells like MAIT and iNKT. There was an excess of low generation probability in the out-of-frame alpha sequences that twins shared.

A further study also used this sample, focusing on yellow fever vaccine responses in identical twins.

Sequenced sample: CD8+ T cells sorted from blood. The receptor comes from a woman aged 18-29 years in good health. This rearrangement joins TRBV10-3 to TRBJ1-2; D unresolved. The CDR3 DNA follows: TGTGCCATCAGTGATCCGGACCCTCCGAAATATGGCTACACCTTC. Encoded protein: CAISDPDPPKYGYTF.